The entry that follows covers one T cell receptor (beta chain) sequence. This sample stems from a study of T cell responses to AZD1222 COVID-19 vaccine. Produced via immunoSEQ multiplex PCR; TCRdb's table is partial and in-frame only. The data contain around 77,000 clones, around 86% of them singletons. The source is an adult in good health. Specimen: peripheral blood, collected on day 0 of AZD1222 vaccination.

In nucleotides, the CDR3 is TGTGCCAGCAGCCTCAGGAGTGGGGTGCAGTATTTT. Translated: CASSLRSGVQYF. The chain uses TRBV11-3 and TRBJ2-3; D is unresolved. This CDR3 contains 12 residues. V shed 5 bases and J shed 11 bases, with 14 bases lying between them. Germline V gene data show CDR1 as SGHNT and CDR2 as YENEEA.